This T cell receptor (beta chain) was sequenced in a study of T cells in Graves' hyperthyroidism and ophthalmopathy. Amplification yielded TCR beta CDR3 regions, with RNA transcripts as the source. The HTBI set primed first-round TCR CDR3 RT-PCR. Each CDR3 protein gets one entry after TCRdb re-called the multiplex PCR reads with MiXCR. Among 550,000 to 800,000 distinct CDR3 sequences listed, roughly a sixth were seen once. A word on this clonotype: The antigen remains unidentified.

Findings and limits, study-wide: The model foresaw ophthalmopathy a median around 6.8 months prior to onset.

V dropped 6 bases and J dropped 4; count of bases not matched to a gene: 3. The length of the CDR3 is 15 residues. Germline V gene data show CDR1 as MNHNS and CDR2 as SASEGT. Absent ophthalmopathy progression within 18 months defined stable Graves' hyperthyroidism. The chain joins TRBV6-1 to TRBJ2-1, with 13 positions matching TRBD2. The specimen was blood. The TCR comes from a man between 45 and 60 years old with Graves' hyperthyroidism. CDR3 residues: CASSGLAGEYNEQFF. CDR3 nucleotide sequence: TGTGCCAGCAGCGGACTAGCGGGAGAGTACAATGAGCAGTTCTTC.